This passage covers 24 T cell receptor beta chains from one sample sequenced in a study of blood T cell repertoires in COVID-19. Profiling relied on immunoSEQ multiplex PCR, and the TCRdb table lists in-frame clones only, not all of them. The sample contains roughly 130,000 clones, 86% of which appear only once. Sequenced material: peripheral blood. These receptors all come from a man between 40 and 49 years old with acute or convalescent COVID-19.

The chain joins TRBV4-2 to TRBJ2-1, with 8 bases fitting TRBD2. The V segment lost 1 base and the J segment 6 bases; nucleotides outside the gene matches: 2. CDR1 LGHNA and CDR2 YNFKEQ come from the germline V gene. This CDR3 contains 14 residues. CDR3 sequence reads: CASSQGLAGNEQFF. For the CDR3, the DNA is TGTGCCAGCAGCCAAGGGCTAGCGGGCAATGAGCAGTTCTTC.

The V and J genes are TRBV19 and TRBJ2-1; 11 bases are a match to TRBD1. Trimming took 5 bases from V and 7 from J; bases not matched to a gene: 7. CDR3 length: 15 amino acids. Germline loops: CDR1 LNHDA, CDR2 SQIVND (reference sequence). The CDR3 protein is CASSEGQGASNEQFF. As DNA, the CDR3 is TGTGCCAGTAGTGAAGGACAGGGGGCTTCTAATGAGCAGTTCTTC. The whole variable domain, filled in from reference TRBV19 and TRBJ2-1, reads DGGITQSPKYLFRKEGQNVTLSCEQNLNHDAMYWYRQDPGQGLRLIYYSQIVNDFQKGDIAEGYSVSREKKESFPLTVTSAQKNPTAFYLCASSEGQGASNEQFFGPGTRLTVL.

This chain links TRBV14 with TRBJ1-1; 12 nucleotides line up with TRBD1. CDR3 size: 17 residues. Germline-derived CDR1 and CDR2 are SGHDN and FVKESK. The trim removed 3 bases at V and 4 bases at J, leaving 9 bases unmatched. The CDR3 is CASSQGPGQGARTEAFF. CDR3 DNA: TGTGCCAGCAGCCAGGGACCGGGACAGGGGGCGCGCACTGAAGCTTTCTTT.

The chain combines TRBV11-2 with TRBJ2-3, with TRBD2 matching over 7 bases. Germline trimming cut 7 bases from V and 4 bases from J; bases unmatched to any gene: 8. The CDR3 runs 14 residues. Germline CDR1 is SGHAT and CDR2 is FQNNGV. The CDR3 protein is CASNPLGGSDTQYF. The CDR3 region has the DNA TGTGCCAGCAACCCCCTGGGGGGGTCAGATACGCAGTATTTT.

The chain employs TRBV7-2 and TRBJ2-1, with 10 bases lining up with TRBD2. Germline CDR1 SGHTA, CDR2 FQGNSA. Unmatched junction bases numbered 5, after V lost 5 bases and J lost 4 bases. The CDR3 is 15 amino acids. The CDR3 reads CASSVRTSGYNEQFF. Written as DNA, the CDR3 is TGTGCCAGCAGCGTTCGGACTAGCGGTTACAATGAGCAGTTCTTC.

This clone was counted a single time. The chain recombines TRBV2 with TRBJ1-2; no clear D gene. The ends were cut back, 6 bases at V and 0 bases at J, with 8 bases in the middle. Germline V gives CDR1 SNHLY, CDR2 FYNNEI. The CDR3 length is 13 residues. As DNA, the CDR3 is TGTGCCAGCAGGACTATATCTAACTATGGCTACACCTTC. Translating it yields CASRTISNYGYTF.

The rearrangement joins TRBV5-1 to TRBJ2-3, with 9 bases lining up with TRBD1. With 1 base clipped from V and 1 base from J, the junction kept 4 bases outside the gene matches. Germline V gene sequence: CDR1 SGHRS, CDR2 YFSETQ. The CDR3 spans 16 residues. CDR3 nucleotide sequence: TGCGCCAGCAGCTTGAGGACAGGGGTGGGCACAGATACGCAGTATTTT. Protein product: CASSLRTGVGTDTQYF.

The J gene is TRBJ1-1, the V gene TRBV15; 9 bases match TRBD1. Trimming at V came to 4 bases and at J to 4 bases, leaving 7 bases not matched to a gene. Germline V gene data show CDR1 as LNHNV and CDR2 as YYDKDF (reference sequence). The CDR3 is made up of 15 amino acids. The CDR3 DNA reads TGTGCCACCAGCATTGACAGGGGGACAGGCACTGAAGCTTTCTTT. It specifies CATSIDRGTGTEAFF.

The CDR3 protein is CASSLGTGEDSPLHF. The CDR3 DNA reads TGTGCCAGCAGCTTGGGGACAGGGGAAGATTCACCCCTCCACTTT. The genes are TRBV5-6 and TRBJ1-6; 9 bases agree with TRBD1. This CDR3 spans 15 amino acids. Trimming removed 0 bases from V and 8 bases from J; junction bases left unmatched: 3. From germline, CDR1 is SGHDT and CDR2 YYEEEE.

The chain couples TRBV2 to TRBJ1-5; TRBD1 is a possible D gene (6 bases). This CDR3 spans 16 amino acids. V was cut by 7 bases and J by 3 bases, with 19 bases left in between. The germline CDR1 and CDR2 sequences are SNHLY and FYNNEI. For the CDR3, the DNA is TGTGCCAGCAAGGAGACCGGGACAACCTACAATCAGCCCCAGCATTTT. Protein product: CASKETGTTYNQPQHF.

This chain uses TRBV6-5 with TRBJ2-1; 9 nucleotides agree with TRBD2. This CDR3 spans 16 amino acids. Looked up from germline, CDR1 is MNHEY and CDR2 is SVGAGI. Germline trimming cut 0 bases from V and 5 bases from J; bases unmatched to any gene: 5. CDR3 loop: CASSYSGGRGNNEQFF. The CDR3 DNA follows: TGTGCCAGCAGTTACTCTGGCGGGAGGGGGAACAATGAGCAGTTCTTC.

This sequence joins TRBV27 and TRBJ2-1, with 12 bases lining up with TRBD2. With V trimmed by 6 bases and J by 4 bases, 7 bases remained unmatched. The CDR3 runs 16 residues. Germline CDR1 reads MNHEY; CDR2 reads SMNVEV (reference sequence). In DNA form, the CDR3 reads TGTGCCAGCAGGCCTTTAGGACTAGCGGGGTACAATGAGCAGTTCTTC. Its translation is CASRPLGLAGYNEQFF.

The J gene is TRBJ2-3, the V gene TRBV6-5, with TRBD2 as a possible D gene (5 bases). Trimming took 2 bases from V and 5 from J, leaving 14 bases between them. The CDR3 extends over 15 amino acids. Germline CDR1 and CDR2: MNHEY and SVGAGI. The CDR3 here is CASSYEGFSGDTQYF. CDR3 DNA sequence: TGTGCCAGCAGTTACGAGGGATTCTCCGGAGATACGCAGTATTTT.

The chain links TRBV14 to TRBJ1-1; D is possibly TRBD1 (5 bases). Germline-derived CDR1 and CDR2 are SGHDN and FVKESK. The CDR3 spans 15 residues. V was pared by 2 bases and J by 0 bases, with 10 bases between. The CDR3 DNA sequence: TGTGCCAGCAGCCAATTTGGGGCGCTGAACACTGAAGCTTTCTTT. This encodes CASSQFGALNTEAFF. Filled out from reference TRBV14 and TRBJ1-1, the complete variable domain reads EAGVTQFPSHSVIEKGQTVTLRCDPISGHDNLYWYRRVMGKEIKFLLHFVKESKQDESGMPNNRFLAERTGGTYSTLKVQPAELEDSGVYFCASSQFGALNTEAFFGQGTRLTVV.

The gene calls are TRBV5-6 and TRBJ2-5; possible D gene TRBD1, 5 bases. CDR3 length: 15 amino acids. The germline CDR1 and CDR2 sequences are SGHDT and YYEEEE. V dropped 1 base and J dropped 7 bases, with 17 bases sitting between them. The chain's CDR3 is CASSLRAGPRGTQYF. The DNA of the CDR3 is TGTGCCAGCAGCTTGAGGGCAGGGCCGAGAGGGACCCAGTACTTC. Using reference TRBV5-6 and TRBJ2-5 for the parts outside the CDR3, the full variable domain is DAGVTQSPTHLIKTRGQQVTLRCSPKSGHDTVSWYQQALGQGPQFIFQYYEEEERQRGNFPDRFSGHQFPNYSSELNVNALLLGDSALYLCASSLRAGPRGTQYFGPGTRLLVL.

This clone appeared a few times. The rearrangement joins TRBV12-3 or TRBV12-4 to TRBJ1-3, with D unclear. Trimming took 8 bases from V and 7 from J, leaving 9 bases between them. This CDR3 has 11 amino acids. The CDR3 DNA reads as TGTGCCAGCGGAAGGGAGAACACCATATATTTT. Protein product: CASGRENTIYF.

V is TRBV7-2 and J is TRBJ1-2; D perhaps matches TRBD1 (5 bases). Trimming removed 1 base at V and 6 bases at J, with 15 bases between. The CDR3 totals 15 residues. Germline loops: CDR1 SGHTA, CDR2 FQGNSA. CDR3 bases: TGTGCCAGCAGCTTAGGGGCAGGGTTCTTGGATGGCTACACCTTC. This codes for CASSLGAGFLDGYTF.

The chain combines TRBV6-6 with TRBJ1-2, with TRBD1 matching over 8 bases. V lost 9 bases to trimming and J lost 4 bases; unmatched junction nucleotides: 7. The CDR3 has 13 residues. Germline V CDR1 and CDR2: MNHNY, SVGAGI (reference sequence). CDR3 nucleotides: TGTGCCAGATCGCAGGGGGCGAGCTATGGCTACACCTTC. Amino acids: CARSQGASYGYTF.

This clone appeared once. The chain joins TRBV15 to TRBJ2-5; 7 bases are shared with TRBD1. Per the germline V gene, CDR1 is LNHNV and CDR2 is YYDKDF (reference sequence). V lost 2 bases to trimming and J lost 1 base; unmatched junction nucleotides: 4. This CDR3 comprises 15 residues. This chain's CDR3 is CATSRPGQSQETQYF. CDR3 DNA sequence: TGTGCCACCAGCAGACCGGGACAGTCCCAAGAGACCCAGTACTTC.

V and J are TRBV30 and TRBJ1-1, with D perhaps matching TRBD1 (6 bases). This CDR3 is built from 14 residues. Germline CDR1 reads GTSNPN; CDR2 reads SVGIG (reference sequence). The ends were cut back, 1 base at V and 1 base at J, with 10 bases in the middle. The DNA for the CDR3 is TGTGCCTGGAGTGAGGGGGTTTGGAACACTGAAGCTTTCTTT. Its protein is CAWSEGVWNTEAFF.

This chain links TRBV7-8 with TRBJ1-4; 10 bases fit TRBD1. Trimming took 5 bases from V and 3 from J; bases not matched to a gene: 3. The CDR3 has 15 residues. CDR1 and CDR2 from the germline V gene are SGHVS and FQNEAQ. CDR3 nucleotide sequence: TGTGCCAGCAGCCGGACAGGGGGACCTAATGAAAAACTGTTTTTT. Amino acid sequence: CASSRTGGPNEKLFF.

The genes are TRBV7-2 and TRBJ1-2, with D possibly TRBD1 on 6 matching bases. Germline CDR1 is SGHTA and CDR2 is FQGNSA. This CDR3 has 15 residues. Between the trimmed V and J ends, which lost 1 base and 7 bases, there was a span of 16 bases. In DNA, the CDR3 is TGTGCCAGCAGCTTAGGGGGAGGGGGGAATAGTGGCTACACCTTC. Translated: CASSLGGGGNSGYTF.

CDR3 nucleotide sequence: TGCGCCAGCAGCCCGACAGTAATGAACACTGAAGCTTTCTTT. Translation: CASSPTVMNTEAFF. The rearrangement links TRBV5-1 to TRBJ1-1, with D maybe TRBD1 (5 bases). CDR1 and CDR2 from the germline V gene are SGHRS and YFSETQ. This CDR3 has 14 amino acids. V was cut by 4 bases and J by 0 bases, with 10 bases left in between.

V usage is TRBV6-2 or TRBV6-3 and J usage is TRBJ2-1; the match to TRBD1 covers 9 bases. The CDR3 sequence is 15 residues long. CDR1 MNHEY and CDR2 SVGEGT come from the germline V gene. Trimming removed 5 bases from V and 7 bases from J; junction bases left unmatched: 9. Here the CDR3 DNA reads TGTGCCAGCAGTCTCGGACAGGGGTTGGGGAATGAGCAGTTCTTC. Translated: CASSLGQGLGNEQFF.